Described below is a single T cell receptor (beta chain) sequence and its context. The target antigen is unknown. Amplification used 60 Vbeta primers and 13 Jbeta primers. The table came from immunoSEQ multiplex PCR; TCRdb's copy has only in-frame clones and leaves some out. The sample shows around 140,000 clones, approximately 78% of them seen only once. The data originate from a study of cytomegalovirus exposure and HLA in healthy donors. Broader study findings: Roughly even sequencing depth across donors was the assumption behind the presence/absence analyses. Later analysis associated a missense DCLRE1C variant with TCR beta V- and J-gene trimming. Altogether, around 160 TCR beta chains were recorded as cytomegalovirus-associated.

V dropped 1 base and J dropped 1 base, with 7 bases sitting between them. This CDR3 is 15 amino acids long. Germline V CDR1 and CDR2: SGHNT, YENEEA. The sequenced sample was PBMCs. This clonotype was sampled from a woman in her 50s in good health and CMV-seropositive. The genes are TRBV11-3 and TRBJ2-2; D not certain. The DNA of the CDR3 is TGTGCCAGCAGCTTAGGCGGAAAGAACACCGGGGAGCTGTTTTTT. Protein: CASSLGGKNTGELFF.